These 17 T cell receptor beta chains were all obtained from the same sample, sequenced in a study of cytomegalovirus exposure and HLA in healthy donors. Primers included in the PCR were 60 Vbeta and 13 Jbeta primers. TCRdb's table, derived via immunoSEQ multiplex PCR, lists solely in-frame clones and lacks some. Of over 150,000 clones in the sample, around 74% are singletons; the top ten hold around 2.8%. The sequenced material came from PBMCs. The receptors stem from a man between 18 and 35 years old in good health and CMV-seronegative.

This chain connects TRBV2 to TRBJ1-5; D possibly corresponds to TRBD1 (5 bases). Trimming left V 7 bases short and J 0 bases short, with 16 bases between. The CDR3 has 16 residues. Germline-derived CDR1 and CDR2 are SNHLY and FYNNEI. CDR3 nucleotide sequence: TGTGCCAGCAAAGAGAACAGGTTTTCTAGCAATCAGCCCCAGCATTTT. Translation: CASKENRFSSNQPQHF.

J is TRBJ2-3 and V is TRBV5-6, with a weak D call TRBD2 (5 bases). CDR3 length equals 15 residues. Germline V CDR1 and CDR2: SGHDT, YYEEEE. Deletions cut 3 bases from V and 4 bases from J, with 15 bases between. The DNA of the CDR3 is TGTGCCAGCAGCTCTTCCGAGTGGAGGCCAGATACGCAGTATTTT. It translates to CASSSSEWRPDTQYF. The variable domain in full, with the rest retrieved from reference TRBV5-6 and TRBJ2-3, is DAGVTQSPTHLIKTRGQQVTLRCSPKSGHDTVSWYQQALGQGPQFIFQYYEEEERQRGNFPDRFSGHQFPNYSSELNVNALLLGDSALYLCASSSSEWRPDTQYFGPGTRLTVL.

CDR3 sequence (DNA): TGTGCCAGCAGCCAAGATCCGGGAAAGAACTATGGCTACACCTTC. It is translated as CASSQDPGKNYGYTF. This chain connects TRBV4-2 to TRBJ1-2; D is uncertain. Germline V CDR1 and CDR2: LGHNA, YNFKEQ. V was trimmed by 0 bases and J by 2 bases, leaving 10 bases between them. The CDR3 is made up of 15 amino acids.

Of note for this clone: One junction end does not reproduce the germline sequence, and a read error may be involved. The V gene is TRBV7-9, the J gene TRBJ1-2; 8 bases fit TRBD1. The CDR3 is 12 amino acids. Germline CDR1 reads SEHNR; CDR2 reads FQNEAQ (reference sequence). CDR3 sequence: CASSDRTGPSFF. The CDR3 nucleotides read TGTGCCAGCAGCGATAGGACAGGGCCGTCGTTCTTC.

The rearrangement uses TRBV27 and TRBJ1-2; tentatively, D is TRBD1 (5 bases). The germline gives CDR1 MNHEY, CDR2 SMNVEV (reference sequence). Trimming removed 3 bases at V and 4 bases at J, with 18 bases between. This CDR3 has 16 residues. Here the CDR3 DNA reads TGTGCCAGCAGTTTCCTCGGGGCGGGACGGATCTATGGCTACACCTTC. It yields the protein CASSFLGAGRIYGYTF.

V is TRBV5-1 and J is TRBJ2-7; 9 nucleotides match TRBD1. The trim removed 0 bases at V and 2 bases at J, leaving 3 bases unmatched. CDR3 length equals 15 residues. Germline V gene lookup returns CDR1 SGHRS and CDR2 YFSETQ. The CDR3 reads CASSLGQGGAYEQYV. CDR3 DNA: TGCGCCAGCAGCTTGGGACAGGGGGGGGCCTACGAGCAGTACGTC.

As to this clone: A junction end diverges from the germline sequence, so it may reflect a read error. The chain combines TRBV5-4 with TRBJ1-2; D unresolved. The CDR3 runs 13 residues. Germline-derived CDR1 and CDR2 are SGHNT and YYREEE (reference sequence). This CDR3 reads CASSPGRVQRFAF. CDR3 coding DNA: TGTGCCAGCAGCCCGGGAAGGGTTCAGCGTTTTGCCTTC. Supplemented by reference TRBV5-4 and TRBJ1-2, the full variable domain reads ETGVTQSPTHLIKTRGQQVTLRCSSQSGHNTVSWYQQALGQGPQFIFQYYREEENGRGNFPPRFSGLQFPNYSSELNVNALELDDSALYLCASSPGRVQRFAFGSGTRLTVV.

The chain recombines TRBV15 with TRBJ2-5, with D hard to call. The germline V gene encodes CDR1 LNHNV and CDR2 YYDKDF (reference sequence). Trimming shortened V by 0 bases and J by 3 bases, and 5 bases separated the two germline ends. The CDR3 is 13 amino acids. The CDR3 sequence is CATSRDPKETQYF. The CDR3 DNA reads as TGTGCCACCAGCAGAGACCCCAAAGAGACCCAGTACTTC. Full variable domain (missing parts from reference TRBV15 and TRBJ2-5): DAMVIQNPRYQVTQFGKPVTLSCSQTLNHNVMYWYQQKSSQAPKLLFHYYDKDFNNEADTPDNFQSRRPNTSFCFLDIRSPGLGDTAMYLCATSRDPKETQYFGPGTRLLVL.

The chain uses TRBV7-3 and TRBJ1-2, with 10 positions matching TRBD1. This CDR3 has 16 amino acids. V lost 3 bases, J lost 4 bases, and 8 bases stayed unmatched. Germline V lookup: CDR1 SGHTA, CDR2 FQGTGA. The DNA for the CDR3 is TGTGCCAGCAGCTTCGGACAGGGGGGGGAAGGCTATGGCTACACCTTC. As protein: CASSFGQGGEGYGYTF.

V and J are TRBV2 and TRBJ2-7, with TRBD2 matching over 12 bases. The CDR3 runs to 15 residues. J lost 4 bases, V lost 4 bases, and 5 bases had no gene match. Germline V lookup: CDR1 SNHLY, CDR2 FYNNEI. The CDR3 nucleotides read TGTGCCAGCAGTGCTAGGACTAGCGGGATATACGAGCAGTACTTC. Residues: CASSARTSGIYEQYF. The full variable domain, its missing parts supplied by reference TRBV2 and TRBJ2-7, is EPEVTQTPSHQVTQMGQEVILRCVPISNHLYFYWYRQILGQKVEFLVSFYNNEISEKSEIFDDQFSVERPDGSNFTLKIRSTKLEDSAMYFCASSARTSGIYEQYFGPGTRLTVT.

CDR3 in amino acids: CASSPGTGPTGELFF. Written as DNA, the CDR3 is TGTGCCAGCTCACCGGGGACAGGACCCACCGGGGAGCTGTTTTTT. The chain uses TRBV18 and TRBJ2-2, with 8 bases identical to TRBD1. This CDR3 is 15 amino acids long. J gave up 4 bases and V 3 bases, and 4 bases lay outside the gene matches. Germline loops: CDR1 KGHSH, CDR2 LQKENI.

This chain joins TRBV30 and TRBJ2-7; 13 positions match TRBD2. V gave up 3 bases and J gave up 2 bases; unmatched junction bases: 7. The germline CDR1 and CDR2 sequences are GTSNPN and SVGIG (reference sequence). The CDR3 is made up of 16 amino acids. This CDR3 reads CAWRQTSGGTPYEQYF. DNA of the CDR3: TGTGCCTGGAGACAGACTAGCGGGGGGACACCCTACGAGCAGTACTTC.

The chain links TRBV19 to TRBJ1-1, with 10 bases that match TRBD1. This CDR3 spans 14 amino acids. Per germline, CDR1 LNHDA and CDR2 SQIVND (reference sequence). V shed 3 bases and J 7 bases; nucleotides not matched to a gene: 5. The CDR3: CASSMGQGLNEAFF. The CDR3 DNA reads as TGTGCCAGTAGTATGGGACAGGGGTTGAATGAAGCTTTCTTT.

The chain combines TRBV11-3 with TRBJ2-5, with 8 bases lining up with TRBD2. Germline values: CDR1 SGHNT, CDR2 YENEEA. The CDR3 consists of 14 residues. J gave up 3 bases and V 5 bases, and 5 bases lay outside the gene matches. In DNA form, the CDR3 reads TGTGCCAGCAGCCCATCCGGGAGGGAAGAGACCCAGTACTTC. Amino acid sequence: CASSPSGREETQYF.

The genes are TRBV28 and TRBJ1-6; 8 bases fit TRBD1. V lost 10 bases, J lost 1 base, and 3 bases stayed unmatched. Germline CDR1 is MDHEN and CDR2 is SYDVKM. This CDR3 spans 14 amino acids. This chain's CDR3 is CATTGGSYNSPLHF. The CDR3 nucleotides read TGTGCCACCACAGGGGGTTCCTATAATTCACCCCTCCACTTT.

The chain combines TRBV5-6 with TRBJ1-1; 9 bases map to TRBD1. This CDR3 has 15 residues. Germline V lookup: CDR1 SGHDT, CDR2 YYEEEE. After removal of 0 bases from V and 0 bases from J, the junction contained 0 bases not matched to a gene. The CDR3 region has the DNA TGTGCCAGCAGCTTGGGGACAGGGGTGAACACTGAAGCTTTCTTT. Its protein is CASSLGTGVNTEAFF.

This chain joins TRBV5-6 and TRBJ1-2; 7 positions agree with TRBD1. The CDR3 is 16 residues long. Looked up from germline, CDR1 is SGHDT and CDR2 is YYEEEE. V lost 5 bases and J lost 2; bases outside the gene matches: 12. The CDR3 here is CASSLPPGGSNYGYTF. Here the CDR3 DNA reads TGTGCCAGCAGTTTGCCCCCAGGGGGATCGAACTATGGCTACACCTTC.